This entry is about one T cell receptor beta chain. There are a few counts of this clonotype. The antigen it recognizes is unknown. No base-level quality is on record; no much larger clone is a single base apart. Here V drops 5 bases and J drops 0 bases, and the junction holds 7 bases not matched to any gene. Looking up the germline V gene yields CDR1 MNHNS and CDR2 SASEGT. The CDR3 measures 16 amino acids from cysteine to phenylalanine. The only DNA kept is the CDR3, 48 bases in frame from the first base. This sample stems from a study of T-cell reconstitution after alpha-beta-depleted transplantation in children (TCRdb year 2016). Background for the entire study: T-cell immune reconstitution after TCRalphabeta/CD19-depleted allogeneic hematopoietic cell transplantation in children was quantitatively tracked in the study by means of TCR repertoire profiling. General conclusions and limits of the study: Hyperexpanded clone frequencies declined over subsequent months; after one year, T-cell counts and TCRbeta diversity were mostly attributed to newly produced T cells. In some patients, high TCRbeta diversity at day 60 was attributed to recipient T cells and intrathymic progenitors that had survived conditioning. The apparently early recovery of alphabetaT-cell counts about two months after transplant reportedly depended on only several hundred rapidly expanded clones that came from non-depleted graft cells.

The library was obtained by PCR. Sequenced using an Illumina HiSeq 2500. TCR libraries were prepared with molecular barcoding, using unique molecular identifiers to normalize TCRbeta repertoire quantification. TCRdb's own reprocessing of the public reads used fastp at Q25 and MiXCR and kept productive beta chains. Rows are combined by CDR3 protein, so each entry shows the most common genes and DNA. The sample includes about 980,000 distinct CDR3 sequences, with roughly 29% observed a single time. The ten top clones hold more than 25% of the sample. The intended sense of this specimen's treatment or condition label: allogeneic hematopoietic cell transplantation with graft depleted of TCRalphabeta T cells and CD19 B cells. The transplant recipients were children given TCRalphabeta/CD19-depleted allogeneic hematopoietic cell grafts.

This receptor was taken from a boy younger than two who had a stem cell transplant for SCID, so the T cells may come from the graft donor. The rearranged chain carries TRBV6-1 and TRBJ2-4, and TRBD1 aligns with 7 junction nucleotides. This specimen consisted of PBMCs, mostly from graft donor cells, obtained 360 days after TCRalphabeta/CD19-depleted stem cell transplant. CDR3 reads: CASSTADRVAKNIQYF. The nucleotides read TGTGCCAGCAGTACCGCTGACAGGGTAGCCAAAAACATTCAGTACTTC.